The count of the clone carrying this T cell receptor beta chain is one. Its antigen is undetermined. This sample was taken from a study of cytomegalovirus exposure and HLA in healthy donors. CDR1 and CDR2 (germline): SGDLS, YYNGEE. This CDR3 region has 14 residues. V was pared by 0 bases and J by 7 bases, with 13 bases between. The study's findings and limits: Later on, a genetic analysis was performed. It linked a missense variant in DCLRE1C with V- and J-gene trimming of TCR beta.

The PCR made use of 60 Vbeta and 13 Jbeta primers. Produced via immunoSEQ multiplex PCR; TCRdb's table is partial and in-frame only. This table has 100,000 or so clones, approximately 72% appearing once. Donors were nominally healthy when sampled, though unrecorded immune exposures were likely. The receptor's source is a man in his thirties or forties in good health and CMV-seropositive. The sequenced material came from PBMCs. The gene calls are TRBV9 and TRBJ1-2; D unclear. CDR3 amino acids: CASSVVVSSGGYTF. CDR3 coding DNA: TGTGCCAGCAGCGTAGTAGTGAGTAGCGGTGGCTACACCTTC.